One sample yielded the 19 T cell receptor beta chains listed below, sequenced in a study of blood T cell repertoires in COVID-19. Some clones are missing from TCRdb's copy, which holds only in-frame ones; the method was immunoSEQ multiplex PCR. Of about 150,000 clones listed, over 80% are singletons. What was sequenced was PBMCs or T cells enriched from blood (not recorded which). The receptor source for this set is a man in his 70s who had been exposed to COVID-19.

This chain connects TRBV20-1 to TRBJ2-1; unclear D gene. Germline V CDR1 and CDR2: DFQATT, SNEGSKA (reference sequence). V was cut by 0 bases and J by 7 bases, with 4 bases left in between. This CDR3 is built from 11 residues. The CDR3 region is CSARDSNEQFF. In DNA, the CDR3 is TGCAGTGCTAGAGATAGTAATGAGCAGTTCTTC.

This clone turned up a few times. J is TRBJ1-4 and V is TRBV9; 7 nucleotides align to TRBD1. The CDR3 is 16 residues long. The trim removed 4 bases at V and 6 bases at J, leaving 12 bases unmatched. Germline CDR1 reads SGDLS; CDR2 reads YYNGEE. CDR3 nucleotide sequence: TGTGCCAGCAGCCCCCTAGTAGCACAGGGGTATGAAAAACTGTTTTTT. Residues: CASSPLVAQGYEKLFF.

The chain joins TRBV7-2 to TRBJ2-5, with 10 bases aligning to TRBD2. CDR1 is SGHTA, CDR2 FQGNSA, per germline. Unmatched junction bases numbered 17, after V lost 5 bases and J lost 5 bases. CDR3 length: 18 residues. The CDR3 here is CASSPPPRLAGVGETQYF. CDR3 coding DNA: TGTGCCAGCAGCCCACCCCCTCGGCTAGCGGGAGTGGGGGAGACCCAGTACTTC.

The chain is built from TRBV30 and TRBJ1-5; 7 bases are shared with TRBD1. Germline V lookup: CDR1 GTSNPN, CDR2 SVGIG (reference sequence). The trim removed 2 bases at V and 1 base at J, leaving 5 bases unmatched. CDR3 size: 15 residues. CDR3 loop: CAWSPDRVSNQPQHF. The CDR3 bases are TGTGCCTGGAGTCCTGACAGGGTAAGCAATCAGCCCCAGCATTTT.

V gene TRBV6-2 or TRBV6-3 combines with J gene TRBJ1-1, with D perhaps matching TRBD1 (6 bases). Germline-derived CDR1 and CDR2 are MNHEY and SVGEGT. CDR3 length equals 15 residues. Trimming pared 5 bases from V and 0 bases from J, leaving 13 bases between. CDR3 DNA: TGTGCCAGCAGTCGAACCCCAGGGGTGAACACTGAAGCTTTCTTT. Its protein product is CASSRTPGVNTEAFF.

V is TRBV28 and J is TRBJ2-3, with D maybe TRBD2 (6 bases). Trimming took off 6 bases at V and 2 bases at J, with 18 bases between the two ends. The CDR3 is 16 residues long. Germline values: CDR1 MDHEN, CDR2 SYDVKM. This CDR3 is CASRTEVGGTTDTQYF. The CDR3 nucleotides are TGTGCCAGCAGGACTGAGGTTGGGGGGACCACAGATACGCAGTATTTT.

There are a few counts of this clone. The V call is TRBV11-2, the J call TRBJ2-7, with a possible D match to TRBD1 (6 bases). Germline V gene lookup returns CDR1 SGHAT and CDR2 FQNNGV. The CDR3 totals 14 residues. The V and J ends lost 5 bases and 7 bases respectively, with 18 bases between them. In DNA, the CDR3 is TGTGCCAGCAGCCCGGGACACCAATCTAGGGAGCAGTACTTC. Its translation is CASSPGHQSREQYF.

For the CDR3, the DNA is TGTGCCAGCAGCCGGGCGGAGGGAAACACTGAAGCTTTCTTT. Protein product: CASSRAEGNTEAFF. The rearrangement uses TRBV3-1 (or the pseudogene TRBV3-2) and TRBJ1-1; D gene unclear. This CDR3 is built from 14 residues. CDR1 LGHDT and CDR2 YNNKEL come from the germline V gene (reference sequence). Trimming pared 4 bases from V and 2 bases from J, leaving 11 bases between.

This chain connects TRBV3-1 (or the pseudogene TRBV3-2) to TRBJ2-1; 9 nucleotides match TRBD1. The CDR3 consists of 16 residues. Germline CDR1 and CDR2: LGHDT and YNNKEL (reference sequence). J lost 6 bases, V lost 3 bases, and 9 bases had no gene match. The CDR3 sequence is CASSHTGTGSPNEQFF. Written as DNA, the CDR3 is TGTGCCAGCAGCCATACCGGGACAGGGTCGCCCAATGAGCAGTTCTTC.

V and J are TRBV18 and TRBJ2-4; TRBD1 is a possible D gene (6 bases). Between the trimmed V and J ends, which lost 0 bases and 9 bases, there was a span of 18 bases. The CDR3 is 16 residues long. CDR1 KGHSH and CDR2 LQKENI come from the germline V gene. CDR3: CASSPPLLGTSLIQYF. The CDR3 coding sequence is TGTGCCAGCTCACCACCACTCCTCGGGACATCTCTCATTCAGTACTTC.

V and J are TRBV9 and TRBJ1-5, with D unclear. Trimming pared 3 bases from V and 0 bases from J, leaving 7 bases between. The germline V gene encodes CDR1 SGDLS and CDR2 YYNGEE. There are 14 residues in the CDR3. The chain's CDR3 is CASSDSNSNQPQHF. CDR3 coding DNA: TGTGCCAGCAGCGACTCCAATAGCAATCAGCCCCAGCATTTT.

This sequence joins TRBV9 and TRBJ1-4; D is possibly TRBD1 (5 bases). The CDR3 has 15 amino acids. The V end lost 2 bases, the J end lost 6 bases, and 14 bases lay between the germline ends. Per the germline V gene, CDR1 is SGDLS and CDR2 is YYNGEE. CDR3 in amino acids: CASSVAGREDEKLFF. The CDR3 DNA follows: TGTGCCAGCAGCGTTGCAGGGAGGGAGGATGAAAAACTGTTTTTT.

Written as DNA, the CDR3 is TGTGCCAGCAGCTTAGCTCTGACTAGCGGGTGGCGGAACAATGAGCAGTTCTTC. It codes for CASSLALTSGWRNNEQFF. The V and J genes are TRBV11-3 and TRBJ2-1; TRBD2 aligns across 10 bases. The CDR3 is made up of 18 amino acids. The V segment lost 1 base and the J segment 5 bases; nucleotides outside the gene matches: 11. CDR1 and CDR2 from the germline V gene are SGHNT and YENEEA.

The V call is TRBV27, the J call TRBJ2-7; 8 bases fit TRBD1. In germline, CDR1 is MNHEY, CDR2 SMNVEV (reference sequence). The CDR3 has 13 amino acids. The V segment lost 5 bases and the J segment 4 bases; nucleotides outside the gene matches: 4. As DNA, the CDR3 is TGTGCCAGCAGTCCCCGGACAGGGTACGAGCAGTACTTC. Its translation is CASSPRTGYEQYF.

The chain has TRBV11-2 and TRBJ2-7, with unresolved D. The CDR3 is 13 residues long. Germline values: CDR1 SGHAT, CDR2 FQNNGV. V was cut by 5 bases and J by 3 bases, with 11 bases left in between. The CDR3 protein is CASSLVLNYEQYF. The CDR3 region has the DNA TGTGCCAGCAGCCTCGTACTCAACTACGAGCAGTACTTC.

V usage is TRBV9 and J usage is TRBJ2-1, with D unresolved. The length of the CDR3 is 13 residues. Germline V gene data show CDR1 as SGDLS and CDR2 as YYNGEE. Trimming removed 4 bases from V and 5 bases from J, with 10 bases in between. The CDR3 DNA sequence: TGTGCCAGCAGCCCCCATGGCAACAATGAGCAGTTCTTC. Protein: CASSPHGNNEQFF.

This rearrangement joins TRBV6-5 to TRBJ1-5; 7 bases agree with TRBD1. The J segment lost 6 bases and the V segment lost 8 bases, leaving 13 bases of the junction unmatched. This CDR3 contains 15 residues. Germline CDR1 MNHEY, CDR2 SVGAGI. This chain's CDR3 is CASVVATGTGQPQHF. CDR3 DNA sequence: TGTGCCAGCGTGGTGGCGACAGGGACGGGTCAGCCCCAGCATTTT.

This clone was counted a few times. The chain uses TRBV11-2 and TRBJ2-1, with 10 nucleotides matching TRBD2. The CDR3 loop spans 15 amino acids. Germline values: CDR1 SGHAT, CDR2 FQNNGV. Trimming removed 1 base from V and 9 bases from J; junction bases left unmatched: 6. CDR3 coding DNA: TGTGCCAGCAGCTTAGGGGCTAGCGGGAGCTCTGAGCAGTTCTTC. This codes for CASSLGASGSSEQFF.

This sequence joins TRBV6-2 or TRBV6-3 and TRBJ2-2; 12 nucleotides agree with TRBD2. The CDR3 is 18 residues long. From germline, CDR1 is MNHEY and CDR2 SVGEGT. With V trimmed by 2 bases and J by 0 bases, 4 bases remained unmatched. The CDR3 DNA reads TGTGCCAGCAGTTACGAGCTAGCGGGAGGGCCGAACACCGGGGAGCTGTTTTTT. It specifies CASSYELAGGPNTGELFF.